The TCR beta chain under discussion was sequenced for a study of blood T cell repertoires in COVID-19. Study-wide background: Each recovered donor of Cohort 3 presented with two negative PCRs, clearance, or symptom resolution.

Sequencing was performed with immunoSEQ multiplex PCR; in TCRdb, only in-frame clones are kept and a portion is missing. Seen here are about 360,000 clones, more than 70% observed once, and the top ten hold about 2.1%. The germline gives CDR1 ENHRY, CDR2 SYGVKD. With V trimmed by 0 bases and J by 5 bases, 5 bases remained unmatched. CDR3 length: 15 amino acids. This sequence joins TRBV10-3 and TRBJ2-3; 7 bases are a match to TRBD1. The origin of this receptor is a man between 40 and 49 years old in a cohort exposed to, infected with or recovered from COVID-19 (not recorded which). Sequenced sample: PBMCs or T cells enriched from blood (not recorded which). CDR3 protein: CAISESEGAGDTQYF. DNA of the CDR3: TGTGCCATCAGTGAGTCTGAGGGGGCGGGAGATACGCAGTATTTT.